This TCR beta chain was identified in a study of Ad26.COV2.S vaccination and SARS-CoV-2 variants. Looking at the study overall: Vaccine-arm donor from the placebo-controlled COV1001 Ad26.COV2.S trial.

CDR3 length equals 16 residues. Deletions cut 0 bases from V and 4 bases from J, with 13 bases between. Germline loops: CDR1 LGHNA, CDR2 YSLEER. Documented treatment: roughly 18 received Ad26.COV2.S at low or high dose, single or two shots; several received placebo; per-sample allocation not given. Collection of the samples took place on day 63 after the first injection of vaccine or placebo. Clones were read by immunoSEQ multiplex PCR, and TCRdb kept only the in-frame ones, dropping some. The sample records about 680,000 clones, roughly nine tenths being singletons. Study results and limitations: Ad26.COV2.S recipients had broader spike-specific TCRs (P = 0.0014).

For this clone: Its matching antigen is unknown.

This sequence was found in a person aged 18-60 years who received the Ad26.COV2.S COVID-19 vaccine or a placebo. The material was peripheral blood, obtained in a trial of Ad26.COV2.S vaccine versus placebo. This chain links TRBV4-3 with TRBJ2-1; D possibly matches TRBD1 or TRBD2 (6 bases each). The CDR3 loop is CASSQDLWGAYNEQFF. DNA for the CDR3: TGCGCCAGCAGCCAAGATCTGTGGGGGGCGTACAATGAGCAGTTCTTC.